In its sample, the clone carrying this TCR beta chain was seen a few times. Its target is unknown. V was shortened by 6 bases and J by 8 bases, with 14 bases between the two germline ends. Germline-derived CDR1 and CDR2 are SGHTA and FQGNSA. The CDR3 is 14 amino acids. Ophthalmopathy cases scored 3 or more on the Clinical Activity Score and 4 or more on NOSPECS grade, with duration below 3 months. Lactation, pregnancy, other autoimmune disease or uncontrolled infection excluded patients. It was RNA transcripts that yielded the amplified TCR beta CDR3 regions. With the HTBI primer set, the TCR CDR3 went through a first round of RT-PCR. MiXCR, run by TCRdb on the multiplex PCR reads, gives a single entry per CDR3 protein. This table holds over 500,000 distinct CDR3 sequences, more than 15% found once. The data were taken from a study of T cells in Graves' hyperthyroidism and ophthalmopathy. General study findings and limits: Clonotypes that were expanded in thyroid above 0.001 mostly appeared in blood too.

The receptor comes from a woman aged 18 to 35 with Graves' ophthalmopathy. The chain employs TRBV7-2 and TRBJ1-6; D unclear. Sequenced input: blood. CDR3 DNA: TGTGCCAGCAGGGCCCGGGTCACCTATTCACCCCTCCACTTT. Translating gives CASRARVTYSPLHF. The complete variable domain, with remaining parts taken from reference TRBV7-2 and TRBJ1-6, reads GAGVSQSPSNKVTEKGKDVELRCDPISGHTALYWYRQSLGQGLEFLIYFQGNSAPDKSGLPSDRFSAERTGGSVSTLTIQRTQQEDSAVYLCASRARVTYSPLHFGNGTRLTVT.